This entry describes one T cell receptor (beta chain). Its cognate antigen is unknown. This specimen comes from a study of shared clonotypes between healthy human individuals. Replicate PCRs run on sorted subsets employed approximately 0.2 ug DNA, around 27,000 T cell genomes. Here immunoSEQ multiplex PCR was the method, and the copy in TCRdb shows in-frame clones only, minus some. The sample holds about 1.1 million clones, around 78% seen once. Study results and limitations: Sample collection involved blood only; tissue repertoires are likely different.

Germline CDR1 is LNHNV and CDR2 is YYDKDF (reference sequence). V gave up 1 base and J gave up 9 bases, with 12 bases separating them. The CDR3 contains 13 residues. The clonotype was recovered from a man aged 18 to 35 in good health. Some clones in this sample may be carry-over from other donors' samples. This chain connects TRBV15 to TRBJ1-1, with D possibly TRBD1 on 6 matching bases. Sequencing was performed on memory CD4+ T cells from PBMCs. The subset was: CD45RA-negative fraction. CDR3 nucleotides: TGTGCCACCAGCAGAGGAAGAACAGGGAAAGCTTTCTTT. This gives the protein CATSRGRTGKAFF.